This section outlines one TCR beta chain sequence together with its context. As yet, its antigen is unknown. Libraries for TCR beta were made by quantitative 5'-RACE with molecular barcodes. TCRdb reprocessed the 5' RACE reads with MiXCR, giving one entry per CDR3 protein. The sample has under 150,000 distinct CDR3 sequences; about 13% are singletons. The data are from a study of CD8 T cells in ankylosing spondylitis. Study-wide results and limits: Clones linked to disease, bearing a CD8+ phenotype, were relatively rare in peripheral blood. Enrichment of disease-linked clones was reportedly significant in matched ankylosing spondylitis synovial fluid. What appeared characteristic of ankylosing spondylitis blood was a TCR beta motif of under 10 highly homologous variants.

In germline, CDR1 is LGHDT, CDR2 YNNKEL (reference sequence). CDR3 length equals 16 residues. V lost 3 bases, J lost 5 bases, and 5 bases stayed unmatched. The material sequenced was blood, either unsorted or a sorted T cell fraction (not recorded which). The receptor comes from a female donor with ankylosing spondylitis or in good health (not recorded which). This chain uses TRBV3-1 with TRBJ2-2, with TRBD2 identical over 11 bases. CDR3 region: CASSQTTSGMTGELFF. The DNA of the CDR3 is TGTGCCAGCAGCCAGACGACTAGCGGGATGACCGGGGAGCTGTTTTTT. Using reference TRBV3-1 and TRBJ2-2 for the parts outside the CDR3, the full variable domain is DTAVSQTPKYLVTQMGNDKSIKCEQNLGHDTMYWYKQDSKKFLKIMFSYNNKELIINETVPNRFSPKSPDKAHLNLHINSLELGDSAVYFCASSQTTSGMTGELFFGEGSRLTVL.